The clone carrying this TCR beta chain was detected a few times. Its matching antigen is unknown. This sample stems from a study of cytomegalovirus exposure and HLA in healthy donors. About the research overall: In a later analysis, it was reported that the 110 or so validation repertoires had been produced on the same platform as the 690 or so repertoires belonging to the first cohort.

Study-level points and caveats: Cytomegalovirus status was reportedly diagnosed by the classifier with high specificity and sensitivity. According to a later analysis, TCR clusters from the first cohort tended to co-occur in the roughly 120 validation repertoires.

This CDR3 has 15 amino acids. With V trimmed by 4 bases and J by 6 bases, 11 bases remained unmatched. The germline CDR1 and CDR2 sequences are SGHTA and FQGNSA. Using immunoSEQ multiplex PCR, the repertoire was profiled, and TCRdb retains in-frame clones only, with some absent. The table has nearly 200,000 clones, 80% to 90% seen once. The clonotype comes from a woman aged 25 to 45 in good health and CMV-seropositive. Material for sequencing was PBMCs. The V and J genes are TRBV7-2 and TRBJ1-1; 7 bases agree with TRBD1. CDR3 coding DNA: TGTGCCAGCAGCTGGCGTAACAGGGGTAGAGCTGAAGCTTTCTTT. Its translation is CASSWRNRGRAEAFF.